The source of this T cell receptor (beta chain) is a study of shared T cell receptors in the human thymus. Germline V lookup: CDR1 LNHDA, CDR2 SQIVND (reference sequence). The CDR3 is 12 residues long. Trimming cost V 5 bases and J 10 bases, with 14 bases left between them. TCRdb's copy holds only in-frame clones and misses some; the assay was immunoSEQ multiplex PCR. The sample holds 600,000 to 900,000 clones, 70% to 90% seen once. This same sample was also taken into another study, of human thymus T cells. As reported in that work: Repertoires sampled from thymus and blood appeared biased in V and J gene usage.

This chain links TRBV19 with TRBJ1-1; D may be TRBD1 (6 bases). Sequenced: thymocytes. The TCR was taken from a girl under three years old with a congenital heart defect. CDR3 sequence (DNA): TGTGCCAGTAGTCCCGAGACAGGATCAGCTTTCTTT. Translation: CASSPETGSAFF.